A single sample gave rise to the 28 T cell receptor beta chains below, sequenced in a study of blood T cell repertoires in COVID-19. Data came from immunoSEQ multiplex PCR; TCRdb stores just in-frame clones and leaves some out. The table lists about 230,000 clones, 85% of them singletons. The sample consisted of peripheral blood. The receptors were gathered from a man aged 35 to 55 with acute or convalescent COVID-19.

The chain links TRBV5-4 to TRBJ2-2; TRBD2 matches at 8 bases. CDR3 length: 16 amino acids. V lost 4 bases to trimming and J lost 3 bases; unmatched junction nucleotides: 8. Germline V lookup: CDR1 SGHNT, CDR2 YYREEE (reference sequence). In DNA form, the CDR3 reads TGTGCCAGCAGCCGCCCCGGGGGGGCGCACACCGGGGAGCTGTTTTTT. It encodes CASSRPGGAHTGELFF.

This rearrangement joins TRBV2 to TRBJ1-6; no clear D gene. The germline V gene encodes CDR1 SNHLY and CDR2 FYNNEI. The germline V and J ends were trimmed by 6 bases and 6 bases, with 3 bases remaining between them. The length of the CDR3 is 11 residues. CDR3 amino acids: CASSVNSPLHF. Written as DNA, the CDR3 is TGTGCCAGCAGCGTTAATTCACCCCTCCACTTT.

V gene TRBV2 combines with J gene TRBJ1-6; 8 positions match TRBD1. This CDR3 is 16 amino acids long. V gave up 5 bases and J gave up 3 bases; unmatched junction bases: 6. Germline loops: CDR1 SNHLY, CDR2 FYNNEI. CDR3 DNA sequence: TGTGCCAGCAGTTGCCGGGACAGGAACTATAATTCACCCCTCCACTTT. The encoded protein is CASSCRDRNYNSPLHF.

The chain employs TRBV27 and TRBJ1-1; D is ambiguous. Germline CDR1 and CDR2: MNHEY and SMNVEV (reference sequence). The CDR3 consists of 13 residues. Trimming cost V 6 bases and J 1 base, with 9 bases left between them. CDR3 nucleotides: TGTGCCAGCAGGATTGTGAGGAACACTGAAGCTTTCTTT. Encoded protein: CASRIVRNTEAFF.

This chain uses TRBV19 with TRBJ1-4; possible D gene TRBD1, 6 bases. CDR1 and CDR2 (germline): LNHDA, SQIVND (reference sequence). The CDR3 is made up of 16 amino acids. Trimming removed 7 bases from V and 4 bases from J, with 19 bases in between. The CDR3 DNA reads as TGTGCCAGTACCCATTTCAGGGGAACCAGTAATGAAAAACTGTTTTTT. Its translation is CASTHFRGTSNEKLFF.

This chain connects TRBV5-6 to TRBJ1-1, with a tentative D call TRBD1 (5 bases). V gave up 0 bases and J gave up 1 base, with 13 bases separating them. CDR1 is SGHDT, CDR2 YYEEEE, per germline. The CDR3 extends over 16 amino acids. The CDR3 is CASSLVGRSKNTEAFF. CDR3 DNA: TGTGCCAGCAGCTTGGTGGGGCGCAGCAAGAACACTGAAGCTTTCTTT.

The V and J genes are TRBV6-7 and TRBJ2-3; maybe TRBD1 (6 bases). TRBV6-7 is reported as an ORF; its role is uncertain. The CDR3 runs to 14 residues. This CDR3 is CVRNPGHSTDTQYF. The CDR3 DNA sequence: TGTGTGCGGAACCCGGGACATAGCACAGATACGCAGTATTTT.

This chain connects TRBV24-1 to TRBJ2-2; TRBD2 matches at 7 bases. Germline CDR1 KGHDR, CDR2 SFDVKD. V dropped 6 bases and J dropped 1; count of bases not matched to a gene: 1. The CDR3 is 14 amino acids. This chain's CDR3 is CATSQRGNTGELFF. The CDR3 coding sequence is TGTGCCACCAGTCAGCGGGGGAACACCGGGGAGCTGTTTTTT.

The chain is built from TRBV7-2 and TRBJ1-1, with 7 nucleotides matching TRBD1. This CDR3 is 14 amino acids long. Per the germline V gene, CDR1 is SGHTA and CDR2 is FQGNSA. V dropped 2 bases and J dropped 0; count of bases not matched to a gene: 0. In DNA, the CDR3 is TGTGCCAGCAGCTTACAGGGGGTGAACACTGAAGCTTTCTTT. Translated: CASSLQGVNTEAFF. Full variable domain (outside the CDR3, taken from reference TRBV7-2 and TRBJ1-1): GAGVSQSPSNKVTEKGKDVELRCDPISGHTALYWYRQSLGQGLEFLIYFQGNSAPDKSGLPSDRFSAERTGGSVSTLTIQRTQQEDSAVYLCASSLQGVNTEAFFGQGTRLTVV.

The chain's CDR3 is CASSLIVNTEAFF. CDR3 nucleotide sequence: TGTGCCAGCAGCCTAATCGTGAACACTGAAGCTTTCTTT. This chain links TRBV7-8 with TRBJ1-1; D gene ambiguous. The CDR3 runs to 13 residues. CDR1 and CDR2 from the germline V gene are SGHVS and FQNEAQ. Trimming pared 5 bases from V and 0 bases from J, leaving 7 bases between.

The chain combines TRBV5-5 with TRBJ2-5; D remains ambiguous. Trimming left V 2 bases short and J 3 bases short, with 5 bases between. Germline V gene lookup returns CDR1 SGHKS and CDR2 YYEKEE (reference sequence). The CDR3 is 12 amino acids. CDR3 in amino acids: CASSFPEETQYF. CDR3 nucleotides: TGTGCCAGCAGCTTCCCCGAAGAGACCCAGTACTTC. The variable domain in full, completed from reference TRBV5-5 and TRBJ2-5, reads DAGVTQSPTHLIKTRGQQVTLRCSPISGHKSVSWYQQVLGQGPQFIFQYYEKEERGRGNFPDRFSARQFPNYSSELNVNALLLGDSALYLCASSFPEETQYFGPGTRLLVL.

V and J are TRBV6-5 and TRBJ1-5; D uncertain. V shed 10 bases and J shed 3 bases, with 16 bases lying between them. The CDR3 consists of 14 residues. Germline-derived CDR1 and CDR2 are MNHEY and SVGAGI. The CDR3 DNA sequence: TGTGCCACCCACCCGGGAGCCTCCAATCAGCCCCAGCATTTT. It specifies CATHPGASNQPQHF.

This chain connects TRBV2 to TRBJ2-1; 10 positions agree with TRBD1. The germline gives CDR1 SNHLY, CDR2 FYNNEI. The CDR3 is 16 residues long. The ends lost 6 bases at V and 6 bases at J; junction bases unmatched: 11. CDR3 residues: CASSPNVGQGSNEQFF. In DNA form, the CDR3 reads TGTGCCAGCAGCCCTAATGTGGGACAGGGGAGCAATGAGCAGTTCTTC.

DNA of the CDR3: TGCGCCAGCAGCCCGGAGACAGTCAGCTATGGCTACACCTTC. Translated, it gives CASSPETVSYGYTF. The gene calls are TRBV5-1 and TRBJ1-2; D perhaps matches TRBD1 (5 bases). V was clipped by 4 bases and J by 4 bases, with 14 bases between them. The CDR3 spans 14 residues. Germline loops: CDR1 SGHRS, CDR2 YFSETQ.

This sequence joins TRBV7-9 and TRBJ2-5; 7 nucleotides match TRBD1. Germline lookup yields CDR1 SEHNR and CDR2 FQNEAQ (reference sequence). The length of the CDR3 is 16 residues. V lost 5 bases, J lost 4 bases, and 13 bases stayed unmatched. The CDR3 loop is CASSPGGTIWGETQYF. The DNA of the CDR3 is TGTGCCAGCAGCCCAGGGGGAACCATTTGGGGAGAGACCCAGTACTTC.

The rearrangement uses TRBV6-1 and TRBJ1-1; D might be TRBD1 (5 bases). The CDR3 sequence is 12 residues long. V dropped 7 bases and J dropped 5 bases, with 11 bases sitting between them. CDR1 is MNHNS and CDR2 is SASEGT in the germline V gene. The CDR3 coding sequence is TGTGCCAGCACGGGGGACCGAACTGAAGCTTTCTTT. It codes for CASTGDRTEAFF.

V gene TRBV19 combines with J gene TRBJ2-7; D uncertain. Germline V CDR1 and CDR2: LNHDA, SQIVND (reference sequence). This CDR3 is built from 13 residues. V dropped 4 bases and J dropped 2 bases, with 9 bases sitting between them. The CDR3 nucleotides read TGTGCCAGTAGTACGACACTTCCCTACGAGCAGTACTTC. It is translated as CASSTTLPYEQYF.

This chain joins TRBV3-1 (or the pseudogene TRBV3-2) and TRBJ1-5; 7 bases align to TRBD1. The CDR3 loop spans 14 amino acids. The germline V gene encodes CDR1 LGHDT and CDR2 YNNKEL (reference sequence). The junction had 4 bases not matched to a gene; V was cut back by 4 bases and J by 4 bases. CDR3 in amino acids: CASSPTGRNQPQHF. The CDR3 coding sequence is TGTGCCAGCAGCCCGACAGGGAGGAATCAGCCCCAGCATTTT.

The chain uses TRBV7-9 and TRBJ1-1; a weak D match, TRBD1 (6 bases). The CDR3 is 14 residues long. Germline loops: CDR1 SEHNR, CDR2 FQNEAQ (reference sequence). V lost 4 bases, J lost 1 base, and 10 bases lay in between. The chain's CDR3 is CASSSGTKNTEAFF. In nucleotides, the CDR3 is TGTGCCAGCAGCTCCGGGACAAAGAACACTGAAGCTTTCTTT.

The V gene is TRBV7-3, the J gene TRBJ2-1; 8 positions match TRBD2. The CDR3 consists of 15 residues. J lost 9 bases, V lost 5 bases, and 12 bases had no gene match. CDR1 and CDR2 from the germline V gene are SGHTA and FQGTGA. CDR3: CASSPGGAQVGEQFF. CDR3 sequence (DNA): TGTGCCAGCAGCCCGGGGGGGGCCCAAGTTGGTGAGCAGTTCTTC.

The chain links TRBV14 to TRBJ1-4; D gene uncertain. Trimming removed 1 base from V and 8 bases from J, with 8 bases in between. Germline V lookup: CDR1 SGHDN, CDR2 FVKESK. This CDR3 has 13 amino acids. CDR3 bases: TGTGCCAGCAGCCAAGTCGGGAGCGAAAAACTGTTTTTT. Translating it yields CASSQVGSEKLFF.

This sequence joins TRBV6-5 and TRBJ1-1, with 10 bases matching TRBD1. Germline-derived CDR1 and CDR2 are MNHEY and SVGAGI. CDR3 length equals 15 residues. Trimming cost V 6 bases and J 1 base; bases outside gene matches: 5. The CDR3, as DNA: TGTGCCAGCAGGGGACAGGGGACGAAGAACACTGAAGCTTTCTTT. Its translation: CASRGQGTKNTEAFF.

The CDR3 DNA reads as TGTGCCAGCAGCGTACAGGGGGCGCCCTACAATGAGCAGTTCTTC. Its translation: CASSVQGAPYNEQFF. The chain joins TRBV7-8 to TRBJ2-1, with 9 bases identical to TRBD1. Germline trimming cut 5 bases from V and 2 bases from J; bases unmatched to any gene: 4. This CDR3 region has 15 residues. Germline CDR1 and CDR2: SGHVS and FQNEAQ. The entire variable domain, with the rest obtained from reference TRBV7-8 and TRBJ2-1, is as follows: GAGVSQSPRYKVAKRGQDVALRCDPISGHVSLFWYQQALGQGPEFLTYFQNEAQLDKSGLPSDRFFAERPEGSVSTLKIQRTQQEDSAVYLCASSVQGAPYNEQFFGPGTRLTVL.

This chain connects TRBV29-1 to TRBJ1-1; 9 bases agree with TRBD1. V shed 0 bases and J 4 bases; nucleotides not matched to a gene: 3. The CDR3 extends over 14 amino acids. CDR1 is SQVTM and CDR2 is ANQGSEA in the germline V gene. The CDR3 loop reads CSVEDPGQGTEAFF. The CDR3 nucleotides are TGCAGCGTTGAAGACCCGGGACAGGGCACTGAAGCTTTCTTT.

V usage is TRBV27 and J usage is TRBJ1-2; the D gene is possibly TRBD1 (5 bases). The CDR3 has 16 residues. V was cut by 5 bases and J by 2 bases, with 18 bases left in between. Germline CDR1 is MNHEY and CDR2 is SMNVEV (reference sequence). CDR3 DNA: TGTGCCAGCAGTCCCGCCCGGACATCTCTAAACTATGGCTACACCTTC. It translates to CASSPARTSLNYGYTF.

The CDR3 spells CASSAGTGGSQPQHF. The CDR3 region has the DNA TGTGCCAGCAGCGCGGGGACAGGGGGCAGTCAGCCCCAGCATTTT. The V call is TRBV2, the J call TRBJ1-5; 12 bases align to TRBD1. V was pared by 6 bases and J by 6 bases, with 6 bases of the junction left unmatched. Germline lookup yields CDR1 SNHLY and CDR2 FYNNEI. CDR3 length equals 15 residues.

This clone was observed a few times. In DNA form, the CDR3 reads TGCGCCAGCAGCTTGGCCTTACAGAGCACAGATACGCAGTATTTT. Its translation is CASSLALQSTDTQYF. The V gene is TRBV5-1, the J gene TRBJ2-3; no clear D. CDR3 size: 15 residues. From germline, CDR1 is SGHRS and CDR2 YFSETQ. Trimming left V 0 bases short and J 0 bases short, with 8 bases between. The complete variable domain, with remaining parts taken from reference TRBV5-1 and TRBJ2-3, reads KAGVTQTPRYLIKTRGQQVTLSCSPISGHRSVSWYQQTPGQGLQFLFEYFSETQRNKGNFPGRFSGRQFSNSRSEMNVSTLELGDSALYLCASSLALQSTDTQYFGPGTRLTVL.

This chain joins TRBV19 and TRBJ2-1, with D tentatively TRBD2 (5 bases). Germline V lookup: CDR1 LNHDA, CDR2 SQIVND (reference sequence). V was cut by 7 bases and J by 5 bases, with 18 bases left in between. This CDR3 region has 15 residues. CDR3 nucleotide sequence: TGTGCCAGTATGGATAGGCGGGCGGGTCACAATGAGCAGTTCTTC. Its protein product is CASMDRRAGHNEQFF.